This is a list of T cell receptor beta chains from one sample in a study of shared T cell receptors in the human thymus. The table came from immunoSEQ multiplex PCR; TCRdb's copy has only in-frame clones and leaves some out. Of hundreds of thousands of clones in the sample, around 87% were seen once. Another study also made use of these data, one on human thymus T cells.

Sample: thymocytes. The receptor source for this set is a boy under two years old with a congenital heart defect. Both conserved end residues are part of each CDR3.

TRBV29-1,TRBJ2-1,CSVEGLADEQFF
TRBV6-6,TRBJ1-1,CASSRGTGDWTEAFF
TRBV5-6,TRBJ1-6,CASSQGDKLSPLHF
TRBV28,TRBJ1-1,CASNTGTASNTEAFF
TRBV29-1,TRBJ2-3,CSASQGLGTDTQYF
TRBV9,TRBJ2-7,CASSVASDREVIYEQYF
TRBV11-1,TRBJ2-1,CASSPTRGAVNRWANEQFF
TRBV11-2,TRBJ2-1,CASRRDAQRDNEQFF
TRBV29-1,-,CSAWTGFEQYF
TRBV6-5,TRBJ1-2,CASSYGAGDYGYTF
TRBV6-6,TRBJ2-3,CASRVAGEADTQYF
TRBV16,TRBJ2-1,CASSQSGGSSYNEQFF
TRBV19,TRBJ2-1,CASSIVPGLAGDGSYNEQFF
TRBV4-2,TRBJ2-1,CASSQDTGLNNEQFF
TRBV7-2,TRBJ1-1,CASSLESTGGTLNTEAFF
TRBV14,TRBJ2-1,CASSQVSGGRVQFF
TRBV9,TRBJ1-3,CASSPYQGGNTIYF
TRBV19,TRBJ2-5,CASSMLGTSAQETQYF
TRBV25-1,TRBJ2-7,CASSERGSYEQYF
TRBV5-6,TRBJ1-3,CASSLGISWDRGPGNTIYF
TRBV6-1,TRBJ1-2,CASSVDSSEYGYTF
TRBV29-1,TRBJ2-7,CSVEVDQGPYEQYF
TRBV30,TRBJ2-7,CAWGGSGEQYF
TRBV6-5,TRBJ2-7,CASSFQDRLSYEQYF
TRBV6-5,TRBJ2-5,CARRTSGKETQYF
TRBV28,TRBJ2-1,CASSLGQLAGDGRGRRFF
TRBV4-1,TRBJ2-1,CASSQESWLAYNEQFF